The 4 T cell receptor beta chains reported below all come from one sample, sequenced in a study of T cells after yellow fever vaccination. TCRdb processed the 5' RACE reads anew with MiXCR; each CDR3 protein has one entry. Found here are under 80,000 distinct CDR3 sequences, approximately 7% of them singletons; the top ten hold 30% to 45%. The sequences come from CD8+ T cells sorted from PBMCs, collected 15 days after the yellow fever booster vaccination. These receptors all stem from a man younger than 40 who received the YFV17D yellow fever vaccine.

The sample holds many counts of this clonotype. The rearrangement uses TRBV7-8 and TRBJ2-7, with 11 bases matching TRBD2. V was pared by 3 bases and J by 2 bases, with 6 bases of the junction left unmatched. Germline values: CDR1 SGHVS, CDR2 FQNEAQ. CDR3 length: 16 amino acids. CDR3 DNA sequence: TGTGCCAGCAGCTTCTGGACTAGCGGGCCGACCTACGAGCAGTACTTC. Residues: CASSFWTSGPTYEQYF.

This clonotype was seen more than once but under ten times. The gene calls are TRBV7-9 and TRBJ1-1, with TRBD1 as a possible D gene (5 bases). This CDR3 is 14 amino acids long. V dropped 3 bases and J dropped 4 bases, with 12 bases sitting between them. The germline gives CDR1 SEHNR, CDR2 FQNEAQ (reference sequence). The CDR3 DNA reads TGTGCCAGCAGCTTCCTCGGGCAGGGCACTGAAGCTTTCTTT. Residues: CASSFLGQGTEAFF.

This clonotype was observed at least ten times. The chain recombines TRBV10-3 with TRBJ2-1; D is perhaps TRBD2 (6 bases). The length of the CDR3 is 16 residues. V lost 11 bases to trimming and J lost 5 bases, with 25 bases between them. Germline V CDR1 and CDR2: ENHRY, SYGVKD. CDR3: CAVRWDLRGVNNEQFF. The CDR3 DNA sequence: TGTGCCGTTAGATGGGACTTGCGAGGGGTTAACAATGAGCAGTTCTTC.

This clonotype was detected ten times or more. The V and J genes are TRBV29-1 and TRBJ1-2; D perhaps matches TRBD1 (6 bases). The CDR3 totals 12 residues. Trimming stripped 7 bases from V and 3 bases from J, with 12 bases between. Germline loops: CDR1 SQVTM, CDR2 ANQGSEA. Here the CDR3 reads CSAKGGHYGYTF. Here the CDR3 DNA reads TGCAGCGCCAAAGGGGGACACTATGGCTACACCTTC.